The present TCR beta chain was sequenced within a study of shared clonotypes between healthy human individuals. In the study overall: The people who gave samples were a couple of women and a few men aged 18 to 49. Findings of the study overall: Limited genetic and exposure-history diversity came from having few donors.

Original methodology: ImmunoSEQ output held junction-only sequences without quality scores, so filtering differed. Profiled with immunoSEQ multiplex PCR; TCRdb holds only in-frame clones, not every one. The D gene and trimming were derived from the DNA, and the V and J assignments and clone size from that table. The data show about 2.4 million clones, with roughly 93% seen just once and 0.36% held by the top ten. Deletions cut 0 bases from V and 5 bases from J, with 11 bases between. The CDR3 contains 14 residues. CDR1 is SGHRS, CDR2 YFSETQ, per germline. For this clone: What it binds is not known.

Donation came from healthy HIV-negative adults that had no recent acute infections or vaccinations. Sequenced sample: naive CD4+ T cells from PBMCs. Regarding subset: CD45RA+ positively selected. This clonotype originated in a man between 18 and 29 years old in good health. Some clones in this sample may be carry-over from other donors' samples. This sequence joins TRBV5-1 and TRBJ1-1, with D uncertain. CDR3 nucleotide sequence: TGCGCCAGCAGCTTGGAGGCTACGGGGACTGAAGCTTTCTTT. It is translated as CASSLEATGTEAFF.